Below, one TCR beta chain is given with its context. This sample stems from a study of blood T cell repertoires in COVID-19. Only in-frame clones appear in the TCRdb table, and some are missing; sequencing was by immunoSEQ multiplex PCR. The repertoire has roughly 700,000 clones, about nine tenths of them found once; the top ten carry about 0.24%. Germline-derived CDR1 and CDR2 are SGHRS and YFSETQ. CDR3 length: 14 residues. The ends lost 4 bases at V and 4 bases at J; junction bases unmatched: 5. The chain employs TRBV5-1 and TRBJ1-2, with TRBD1 matching 9 bases. Sequences were obtained from peripheral blood. This receptor was identified in a woman aged 18-29 years with acute or convalescent COVID-19. The CDR3 DNA follows: TGCGCCAGCAGCGTGGGACAGGGACCCTATGGCTACACCTTC. Translating it yields CASSVGQGPYGYTF.